This TCR beta chain was observed in a study of lymphopenia after photon versus proton radiotherapy. Study-wide results and caveats: Oligoclonal CD8+ Temra expansion after nadir drove photon patients' diversity drop. Larger post-nadir TCR diversity loss correlated inversely with survival in deceased patients. Authors raise, but do not show, better survival with proton therapy.

The germline V gene encodes CDR1 MDHEN and CDR2 SYDVKM. The CDR3 covers 14 residues. V lost 4 bases, J lost 2 bases, and 3 bases stayed unmatched. Concerning this clone: Its antigen is still unknown.

Sequencing was performed with immunoSEQ multiplex PCR; in TCRdb, only in-frame clones are kept and a portion is missing. This table holds some 41,000 clones, approximately 86% found once. The receptor comes from a woman aged 65 to 85 with pancreatic cancer. Some clones in this sample may be carry-over from other donors' samples. Material: peripheral blood, obtained from a patient treated with proton-based radiotherapy. V is TRBV28 and J is TRBJ2-7; 9 bases fit TRBD2. CDR3 residues: CASSWTSVTYEQYF. The CDR3 DNA is TGTGCCAGCAGTTGGACTAGCGTAACCTACGAGCAGTACTTC.